The present TCR beta chain was sequenced within a study of technical replicates of blood from four donors. The protocol was immunoSEQ multiplex PCR, while the TCRdb copy is restricted to in-frame clones and leaves out a portion. The sample contains 55,000 to 75,000 clones, around 87% of which appear only once. Trimming cost V 4 bases and J 0 bases; bases outside gene matches: 6. This CDR3 comprises 17 residues. Germline V gene sequence: CDR1 SGHNT, CDR2 YYREEE (reference sequence). The source material was PBMCs. The chain recombines TRBV5-4 with TRBJ2-6; TRBD1 matches at 8 bases. The clonotype was recovered from a human donor in good health. Some clones in this sample may be carry-over from other donors' samples. The CDR3 bases are TGTGCCAGCAGCACAGAGACAGGGGCCTCTGGGGCCAACGTCCTGACTTTC. It is translated as CASSTETGASGANVLTF.